This TCR beta chain was captured in a study of blood T cell repertoires in COVID-19. Study at large: Sites in the United States, Italy and Spain provided acute and convalescent COVID-19 samples. T cells, B-cell-depleted T cells, or PBMCs supplied cDNA or gDNA.

V shed 8 bases and J 10 bases; nucleotides not matched to a gene: 16. Per the germline V gene, CDR1 is MNHEY and CDR2 is SMNVEV (reference sequence). The CDR3 runs 15 residues. Authors' processing steps: Reference gene primer amplification yielded estimated nucleated cell counts. Using immunoSEQ multiplex PCR, the repertoire was profiled, and TCRdb retains in-frame clones only, with some absent. For V, J and clone size, that table is used; D and trimming come from the DNA. Among 650,000 to 800,000 clones listed, over 80% were seen once. The rearrangement links TRBV27 to TRBJ2-1; TRBD1 aligns across 8 bases. The receptor's source is a woman aged 18 to 35 with acute or convalescent COVID-19. Specimen: peripheral blood. The CDR3 region is CASDTGQGGLGEQFF. The CDR3 DNA sequence: TGTGCCAGCGATACCGGACAGGGCGGCCTTGGGGAGCAGTTCTTC.